Listed below are T cell receptor beta chains from one sample, sequenced in a study of early stage breast cancer tumors. Clones were read by immunoSEQ multiplex PCR, and TCRdb kept only the in-frame ones, dropping some. In the table there are about 30,000 clones, 55% to 75% of which are singletons. Material for sequencing was blood. Source of these receptors: a person aged 45-60 years with breast cancer. Each CDR3 is given with its conserved first and last residue. The D gene is left open where the match is weak. Not all rows give a size; the values are once, few, many and, for expanded clones, a class.

TRBJ1-2 TRBV19 - TRBD1 CASSRGDRFYGYTF TGTGCCAGTAGTAGGGGGGACAGATTCTATGGCTACACCTTC
TRBJ2-2 TRBV7-9 - TRBD2 CASSSLAGEDTGELFF TGTGCCAGCAGCTCCCTAGCGGGAGAGGACACCGGGGAGCTGTTTTTT
TRBJ2-7 TRBV5-8 - TRBD2 CASSSRSSGTSRGEQYF TGTGCCAGCAGCTCACGATCTTCCGGGACTAGTCGCGGCGAGCAGTACTTC
TRBJ2-3 TRBV9 - TRBD2 CASSVTERGRGATDTQYF TGTGCCAGCAGCGTGACCGAGAGAGGGCGGGGGGCCACAGATACGCAGTATTTT
TRBJ1-1 TRBV2 - TRBD1 CASIDDRGAEAFF TGTGCCAGCATTGATGACAGGGGCGCTGAAGCTTTCTTT
TRBJ2-5 TRBV6-1 - - CASSELPPGSYQETQYF TGTGCCAGCAGTGAACTCCCCCCGGGGTCCTACCAAGAGACCCAGTACTTC
TRBJ2-1 TRBV7-6 - TRBD1 CASSLGTGRYNEQFF TGTGCCAGCAGCTTAGGGACAGGGCGGTACAATGAGCAGTTCTTC
TRBJ2-5 TRBV9 once - CASSVVGGSIETQYF TGTGCCAGCAGCGTAGTTGGGGGGTCAATAGAGACCCAGTACTTC
TRBJ2-3 TRBV5-1 - - CASSYDTDTQYF TGCGCCAGCAGCTATGATACAGATACGCAGTATTTT
TRBJ2-2 TRBV19 - TRBD2 CASKKVTSGANTGELFF TGTGCCAGTAAAAAAGTGACTAGCGGAGCGAACACCGGGGAGCTGTTTTTT
TRBJ1-3 TRBV28 - - CASSLNPGAAGNTIYF TGTGCCAGCAGTTTGAATCCGGGGGCCGCTGGAAACACCATATATTTT
TRBJ2-6 TRBV2 - TRBD2 CASSLGGSSGANVLTF TGTGCCAGCAGTCTAGGCGGGAGCTCTGGGGCCAACGTCCTGACTTTC
TRBJ1-1 TRBV29-1 - - CSGGENTEAFF TGCAGCGGGGGCGAAAACACTGAAGCTTTCTTT
TRBJ1-5 TRBV19 once - CASSWTDYSNQPQHF TGTGCCAGTAGTTGGACAGATTATAGCAATCAGCCCCAGCATTTT
TRBJ1-1 TRBV19 - TRBD1 CASSPGQGAVTEAFF TGTGCCAGTAGCCCTGGACAGGGGGCGGTTACTGAAGCTTTCTTT
TRBJ2-7 TRBV27 - - CATYSLSTGFSPYEQYF TGTGCCACCTATTCCCTTTCGACGGGGTTCAGCCCCTACGAGCAGTACTTC
TRBJ2-7 TRBV27 - TRBD2 CASSTLAGVLYEQYF TGTGCCAGCAGTACACTAGCGGGAGTTCTTTACGAGCAGTACTTC
TRBJ2-7 TRBV5-6 - TRBD1 CASSLPGTGYYEQYF TGTGCCAGCAGCCTCCCCGGGACAGGTTATTACGAGCAGTACTTC
TRBJ1-2 TRBV29-1 once TRBD1 CSVDGTGLGYGYTF TGCAGCGTTGACGGGACAGGGCTAGGGTATGGCTACACCTTC
TRBJ2-2 TRBV19 - - CASSIYGYANTGELFF TGTGCCAGTAGTATCTACGGGTACGCGAACACCGGGGAGCTGTTTTTT
TRBJ2-7 TRBV5-1 - TRBD1 CASSGGDRPTEQYF TGCGCCAGCAGCGGAGGGGACAGGCCTACAGAGCAGTACTTC
TRBJ1-1 TRBV4-2 - TRBD1 CASSHTGTVNTEAFF TGTGCCAGCAGCCACACTGGGACAGTGAACACTGAAGCTTTCTTT
TRBJ2-3 TRBV27 - TRBD1 CASRPNRGTGTDTQYF TGTGCCAGCAGACCGAACAGGGGAACGGGTACAGATACGCAGTATTTT
TRBJ2-1 TRBV5-4 many TRBD1 CASSSTGHEQFF TGTGCCAGCAGCTCGACAGGGCATGAGCAGTTCTTC
TRBJ2-1 TRBV27 - - CASNPDWSSYNEQFF TGTGCCAGCAACCCCGACTGGAGCTCCTACAATGAGCAGTTCTTC
TRBJ2-3 TRBV7-9 - - CASSLEGTTTDTQYF TGTGCCAGCAGCTTAGAAGGGACAACCACAGATACGCAGTATTTT
TRBJ2-3 TRBV7-9 - TRBD1 CASSLGQGDTDTQYF TGTGCCAGCAGCTTGGGACAGGGGGACACAGATACGCAGTATTTT
TRBJ2-7 TRBV7-2 - - CASSLEGSAFPYEQYF TGTGCCAGCAGCTTAGAGGGAAGCGCCTTCCCCTACGAGCAGTACTTC
TRBJ2-7 TRBV2 - - CASRTGPLSSYEQYF TGTGCCAGCAGAACGGGACCGTTGAGCTCCTACGAGCAGTACTTC
TRBJ2-3 TRBV18 - TRBD2 CASSPGTRETDTQYF TGTGCCAGCTCCCCCGGGACTAGGGAGACAGATACGCAGTATTTT
TRBJ1-2 TRBV2 few TRBD1 CASTLTGGAGGYTF TGTGCCAGCACCCTGACAGGGGGCGCGGGTGGCTACACCTTC
TRBJ2-2 TRBV18 - - CASCPDGTGELFF TGTGCCAGCTGCCCAGACGGGACCGGGGAGCTGTTTTTT
TRBJ2-7 TRBV5-1 - - CASSRGSDPYEQYF TGCGCCAGCAGCCGTGGATCTGACCCCTACGAGCAGTACTTC
TRBJ2-7 TRBV6-5 - TRBD1 CASSNGQVLYF TGTGCCAGCAGTAACGGACAGGTCTTGTACTTC
TRBJ1-1 TRBV6-1 - - CASRSGDGRTEAFF TGTGCCAGCAGATCAGGCGATGGTCGAACTGAAGCTTTCTTT
TRBJ2-1 TRBV6-5 - - CASSYGTYSYNEQFF TGTGCCAGCAGTTACGGAACGTACTCCTACAATGAGCAGTTCTTC
TRBJ1-5 TRBV19 - TRBD1 CASSTGPGQGAIQPQHF TGTGCCAGTAGTACCGGACCGGGACAGGGGGCAATTCAGCCCCAGCATTTT
TRBJ2-3 TRBV4-2 - TRBD2 CASSQIVTSGNGDTQYF TGTGCCAGCAGCCAAATCGTGACTAGCGGGAATGGAGATACGCAGTATTTT
TRBJ2-1 TRBV10-3 few TRBD2 CAISESRASGDNNEQFF TGTGCCATCAGTGAGTCGAGGGCTAGCGGAGACAACAATGAGCAGTTCTTC
TRBJ2-1 TRBV6-7 - - CASNLQDTSYNEQFF TGTGCCAGCAACCTCCAGGACACCTCCTACAATGAGCAGTTCTTC
TRBJ1-3 TRBV19 - - CASSPEGLTISGNTIYF TGTGCCAGTAGTCCAGAGGGACTCACCATCTCTGGAAACACCATATATTTT
TRBJ1-2 TRBV30 - - CAWRPPGGGYTF TGTGCCTGGAGACCCCCTGGAGGGGGCTACACCTTC
TRBJ1-5 TRBV11-2 - - CASSLAWANQPQHF TGTGCCAGCAGCTTAGCCTGGGCGAATCAGCCCCAGCATTTT
TRBJ2-3 TRBV19 - TRBD2 CASSSGLAKDTQYF TGTGCCAGTAGTAGCGGACTAGCAAAAGATACGCAGTATTTT
TRBJ2-3 TRBV7-2 - TRBD2 CASNGAGNPGTDTQYF TGTGCCAGCAACGGAGCGGGAAATCCTGGCACAGATACGCAGTATTTT
TRBJ1-2 TRBV6-6 - TRBD1 CASSRDRGLNYGYTF TGTGCCAGCAGCCGTGACAGGGGGCTAAACTATGGCTACACCTTC
TRBJ2-2 TRBV7-2 few - CASSSPFGQTGELFF TGTGCCAGCAGCTCGCCGTTTGGGCAAACCGGGGAGCTGTTTTTT